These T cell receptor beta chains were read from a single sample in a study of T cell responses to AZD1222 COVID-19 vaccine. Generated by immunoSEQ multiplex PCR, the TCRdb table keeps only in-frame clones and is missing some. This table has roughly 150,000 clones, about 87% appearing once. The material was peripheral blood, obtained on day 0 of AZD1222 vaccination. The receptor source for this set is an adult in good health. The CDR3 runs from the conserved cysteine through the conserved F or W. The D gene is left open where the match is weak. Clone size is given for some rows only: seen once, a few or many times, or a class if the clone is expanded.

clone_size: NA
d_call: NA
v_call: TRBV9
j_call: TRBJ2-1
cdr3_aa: CASSQSGQYNEQFF
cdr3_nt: TGTGCCAGCAGCCAAAGTGGACAGTACAATGAGCAGTTCTTC

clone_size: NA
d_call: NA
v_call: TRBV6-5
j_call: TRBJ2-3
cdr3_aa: CASSYGRLSSTDTQYF
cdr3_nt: TGTGCCAGCAGTTACGGGCGGCTCTCTAGCACAGATACGCAGTATTTT

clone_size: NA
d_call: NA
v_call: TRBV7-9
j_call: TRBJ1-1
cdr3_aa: CASSLGLWQETEAFF
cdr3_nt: TGTGCCAGCAGCTTAGGACTTTGGCAGGAGACTGAAGCTTTCTTT

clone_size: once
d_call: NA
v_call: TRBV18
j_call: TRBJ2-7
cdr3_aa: CASSQGRGSYEQYF
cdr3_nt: TGTGCCAGCTCACAGGGGAGAGGCTCCTACGAGCAGTACTTC

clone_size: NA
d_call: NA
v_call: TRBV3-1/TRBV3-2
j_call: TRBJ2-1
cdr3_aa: CASSQVGPWYNEQFF
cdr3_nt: TGTGCCAGCAGCCAAGTTGGTCCCTGGTACAATGAGCAGTTCTTC

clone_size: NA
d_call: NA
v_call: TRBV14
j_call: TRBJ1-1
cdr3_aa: CASSQDPGPKVEAFF
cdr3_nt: TGTGCCAGCAGCCAAGACCCAGGCCCTAAGGTTGAAGCTTTCTTT

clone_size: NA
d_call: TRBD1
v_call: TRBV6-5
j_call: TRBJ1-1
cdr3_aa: CASRGTVNTEAFF
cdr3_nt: TGTGCCAGCAGGGGGACAGTGAACACTGAAGCTTTCTTT

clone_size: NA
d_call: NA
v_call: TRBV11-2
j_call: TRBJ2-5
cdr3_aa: CASSLLRETQYF
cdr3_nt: TGTGCCAGCAGCCTCCTCAGGGAGACCCAGTACTTC

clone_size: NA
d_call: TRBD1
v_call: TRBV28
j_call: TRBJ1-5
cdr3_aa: CASRGTGMTDQPQHF
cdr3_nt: TGTGCCAGCAGAGGGACAGGGATGACGGATCAGCCCCAGCATTTT

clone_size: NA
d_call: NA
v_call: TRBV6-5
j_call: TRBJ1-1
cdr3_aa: CASSHGPSNTEAFF
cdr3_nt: TGTGCCAGCAGCCATGGACCGTCGAACACTGAAGCTTTCTTT

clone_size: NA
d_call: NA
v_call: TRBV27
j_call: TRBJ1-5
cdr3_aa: CASSLTVTGNQPQHF
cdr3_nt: TGTGCCAGCAGTTTGACGGTGACGGGCAATCAGCCCCAGCATTTT

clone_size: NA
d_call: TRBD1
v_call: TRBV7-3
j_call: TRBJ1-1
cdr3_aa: CASSASGGLNTEAFF
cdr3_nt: TGTGCCAGCAGCGCTTCAGGGGGCCTCAACACTGAAGCTTTCTTT

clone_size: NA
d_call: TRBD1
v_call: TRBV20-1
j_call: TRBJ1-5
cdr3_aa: CSASWRTGGNQPQHF
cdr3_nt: TGCAGTGCTAGTTGGAGGACAGGGGGCAATCAGCCCCAGCATTTT

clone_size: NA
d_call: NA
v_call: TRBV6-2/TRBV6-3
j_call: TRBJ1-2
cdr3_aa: CASSYLRGANYGYTF
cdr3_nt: TGTGCCAGCAGTTACCTCAGGGGTGCCAACTATGGCTACACCTTC

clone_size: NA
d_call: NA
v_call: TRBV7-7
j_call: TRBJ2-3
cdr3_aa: CASSPGGDTQYF
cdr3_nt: TGTGCCAGCAGCCCGGGCGGAGATACGCAGTATTTT

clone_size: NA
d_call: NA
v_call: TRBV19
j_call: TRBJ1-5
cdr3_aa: CASSLIGTPDSNQPQHF
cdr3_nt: TGTGCCAGTAGTCTTATCGGGACACCCGATAGCAATCAGCCCCAGCATTTT

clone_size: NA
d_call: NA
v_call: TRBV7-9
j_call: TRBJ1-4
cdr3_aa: CASSNYQGGEKLFF
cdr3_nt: TGTGCCAGCAGCAATTATCAAGGAGGCGAAAAACTGTTTTTT

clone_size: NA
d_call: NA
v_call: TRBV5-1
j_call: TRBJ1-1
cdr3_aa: CASSLVGWGDTDTEAFF
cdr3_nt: TGCGCCAGCAGCTTGGTGGGCTGGGGGGATACGGACACTGAAGCTTTCTTT

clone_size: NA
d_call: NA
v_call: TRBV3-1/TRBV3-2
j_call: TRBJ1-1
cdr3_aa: CASSQSSGRTEAFF
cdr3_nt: TGTGCCAGCAGCCAATCTTCAGGGCGCACTGAAGCTTTCTTT

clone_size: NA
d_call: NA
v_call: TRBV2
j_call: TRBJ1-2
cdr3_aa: CASSEAEIYTF
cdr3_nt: TGTGCCAGCAGTGAAGCGGAGATCTACACCTTC

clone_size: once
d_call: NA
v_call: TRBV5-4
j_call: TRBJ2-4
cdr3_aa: CASSLEQAENIQYF
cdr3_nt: TGTGCCAGCAGCTTGGAACAGGCAGAAAACATTCAGTACTTC

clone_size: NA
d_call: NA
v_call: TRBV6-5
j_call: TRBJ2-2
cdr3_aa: CASGTGTGELFF
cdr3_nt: TGTGCCAGTGGGACGGGCACCGGGGAGCTGTTTTTT

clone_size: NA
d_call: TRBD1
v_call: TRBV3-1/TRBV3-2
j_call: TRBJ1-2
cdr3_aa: CASSQAGPGGYGYTF
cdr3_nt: TGTGCCAGCAGCCAAGCTGGGCCAGGGGGGTATGGCTACACCTTC

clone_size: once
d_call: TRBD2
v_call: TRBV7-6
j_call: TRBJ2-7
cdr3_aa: CASSGFRDSGSYEQYF
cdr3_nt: TGTGCCAGCAGCGGATTTCGGGATAGCGGGAGTTACGAGCAGTACTTC

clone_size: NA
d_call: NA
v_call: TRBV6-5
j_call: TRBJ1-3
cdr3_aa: CASKKGSNSGNTIYF
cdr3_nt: TGTGCCAGCAAGAAGGGCTCGAACTCTGGAAACACCATATATTTT

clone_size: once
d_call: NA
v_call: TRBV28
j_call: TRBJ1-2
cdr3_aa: CASSSPGGYTF
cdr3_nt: TGTGCCAGCAGCTCCCCCGGCGGCTACACCTTC

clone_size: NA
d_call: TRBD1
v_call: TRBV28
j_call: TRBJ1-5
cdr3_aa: CASRTYRDRGMGNQPQHF
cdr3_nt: TGTGCCAGCAGGACCTACCGGGACAGGGGAATGGGCAATCAGCCCCAGCATTTT

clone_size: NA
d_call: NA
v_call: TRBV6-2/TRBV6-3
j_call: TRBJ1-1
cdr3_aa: CASSKIAYHTEAFF
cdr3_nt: TGTGCCAGCAGTAAGATTGCCTACCACACTGAAGCTTTCTTT

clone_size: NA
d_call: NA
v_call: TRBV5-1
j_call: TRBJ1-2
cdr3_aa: CASSLAVQGLGGYTF
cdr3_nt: TGCGCCAGCAGCTTGGCCGTCCAGGGATTAGGCGGCTACACCTTC

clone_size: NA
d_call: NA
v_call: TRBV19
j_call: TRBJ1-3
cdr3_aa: CASSFDRSAGNTIYF
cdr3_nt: TGTGCCAGTAGCTTTGACAGATCAGCTGGAAACACCATATATTTT

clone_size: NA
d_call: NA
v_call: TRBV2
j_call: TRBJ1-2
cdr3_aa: CASSEAVWVGFGYTF
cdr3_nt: TGTGCCAGCAGTGAAGCGGTTTGGGTAGGGTTTGGCTACACCTTC

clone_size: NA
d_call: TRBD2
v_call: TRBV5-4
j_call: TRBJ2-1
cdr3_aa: CASRQGLAVDNEQFF
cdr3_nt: TGTGCCAGCAGACAGGGACTAGCGGTAGACAATGAGCAGTTCTTC

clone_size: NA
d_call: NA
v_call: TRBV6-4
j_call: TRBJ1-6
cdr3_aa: CASRASLREGDSPLHF
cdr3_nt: TGTGCCAGCAGAGCTTCACTCAGGGAAGGCGATTCACCCCTCCACTTT

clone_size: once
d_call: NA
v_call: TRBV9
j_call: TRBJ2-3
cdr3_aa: CASSVKGISDTQYF
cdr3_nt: TGTGCCAGCAGCGTAAAGGGAATCTCAGATACGCAGTATTTT

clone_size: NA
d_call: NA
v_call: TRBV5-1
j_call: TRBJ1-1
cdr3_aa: CASSGRGNTEAFF
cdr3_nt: TGCGCCAGCAGCGGCAGGGGGAACACTGAAGCTTTCTTT

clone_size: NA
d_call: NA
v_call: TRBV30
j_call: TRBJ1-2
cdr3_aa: CAWIEGSPYGYTF
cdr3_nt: TGTGCCTGGATTGAGGGGTCCCCCTATGGCTACACCTTC

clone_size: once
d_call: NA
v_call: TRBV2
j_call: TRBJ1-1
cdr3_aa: CASRSSQRNTEAFF
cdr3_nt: TGTGCCAGCAGAAGCTCGCAGAGGAACACTGAAGCTTTCTTT

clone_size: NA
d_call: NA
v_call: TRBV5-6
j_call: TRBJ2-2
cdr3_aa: CASSKQDLANTGELFF
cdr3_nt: TGTGCCAGCAGCAAACAGGACCTCGCGAACACCGGGGAGCTGTTTTTT

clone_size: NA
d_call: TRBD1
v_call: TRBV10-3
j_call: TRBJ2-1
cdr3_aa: CAISDPDRGLYNEQFF
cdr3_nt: TGTGCCATCAGTGATCCGGACAGGGGGCTCTACAATGAGCAGTTCTTC

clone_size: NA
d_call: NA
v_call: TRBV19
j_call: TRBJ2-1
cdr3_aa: CASRGRLRLDYNEQFF
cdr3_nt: TGTGCCAGTAGGGGCCGGTTGCGCTTGGACTACAATGAGCAGTTCTTC

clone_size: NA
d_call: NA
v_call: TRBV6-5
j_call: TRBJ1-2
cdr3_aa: CASSRDPQFGGYTF
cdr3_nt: TGTGCCAGCAGTCGGGACCCTCAGTTCGGAGGCTACACCTTC

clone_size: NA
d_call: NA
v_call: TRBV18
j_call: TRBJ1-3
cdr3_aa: CASSPERGRSGNTIYF
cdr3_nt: TGTGCCAGCTCACCGGAGAGGGGCCGGTCTGGAAACACCATATATTTT

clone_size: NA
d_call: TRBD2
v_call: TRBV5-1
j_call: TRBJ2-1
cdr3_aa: CASSSLGLAGISFSEQFF
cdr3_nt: TGCGCCAGCAGCTCTCTAGGGCTAGCGGGAATTTCTTTTAGTGAGCAGTTCTTC

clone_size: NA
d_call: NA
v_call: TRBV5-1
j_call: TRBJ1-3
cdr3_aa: CASSLGGSGNTIYF
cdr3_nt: TGCGCCAGCAGCTTGGGGGGATCCGGAAACACCATATATTTT

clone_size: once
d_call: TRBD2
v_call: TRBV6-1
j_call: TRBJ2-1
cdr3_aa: CASSAGTSGRVPLSYNEQFF
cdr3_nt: TGTGCCAGCAGTGCCGGGACTAGCGGGAGGGTCCCCCTTTCCTACAATGAGCAGTTCTTC

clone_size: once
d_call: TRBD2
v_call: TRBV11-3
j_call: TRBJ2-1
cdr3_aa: CASSSGLAGALQFF
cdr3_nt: TGTGCCAGCAGCTCAGGACTAGCGGGGGCCCTGCAGTTCTTC

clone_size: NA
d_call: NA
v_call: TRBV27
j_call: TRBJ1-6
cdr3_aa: CASSLEATEYSPLHF
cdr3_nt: TGTGCCAGCAGTTTAGAGGCAACGGAATATTCACCCCTCCACTTT

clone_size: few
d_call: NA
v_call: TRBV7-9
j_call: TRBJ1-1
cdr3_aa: CASRQARQDNTEAFF
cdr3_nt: TGTGCCAGCAGACAAGCTAGGCAGGATAACACTGAAGCTTTCTTT

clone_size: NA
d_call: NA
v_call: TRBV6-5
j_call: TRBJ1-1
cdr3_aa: CASSYMGRRYTEAFF
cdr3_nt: TGTGCCAGCAGTTATATGGGGCGCAGGTACACTGAAGCTTTCTTT

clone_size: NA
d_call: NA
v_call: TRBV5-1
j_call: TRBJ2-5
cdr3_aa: CASSLLGLETQYF
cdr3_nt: TGCGCCAGCAGCTTGCTGGGGCTAGAGACCCAGTACTTC

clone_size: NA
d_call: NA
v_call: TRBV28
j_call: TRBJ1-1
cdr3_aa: CASSLVGYRSNTEAFF
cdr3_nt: TGTGCCAGCAGCCTGGTGGGGTATCGGTCGAACACTGAAGCTTTCTTT

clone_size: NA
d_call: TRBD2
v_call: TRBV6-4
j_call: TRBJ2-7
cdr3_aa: CASSDPVGSGASYEQYF
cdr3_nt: TGTGCCAGCAGTGACCCGGTGGGGAGCGGGGCCTCCTACGAGCAGTACTTC

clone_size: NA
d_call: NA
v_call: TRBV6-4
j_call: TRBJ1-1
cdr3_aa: CASSDRGANTEAFF
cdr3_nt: TGTGCCAGCAGTGACAGGGGTGCCAACACTGAAGCTTTCTTT